A selection of T cell receptor beta chains follows, all from one sample in a study of blood T cell repertoires in COVID-19. Method: immunoSEQ multiplex PCR; TCRdb's copy keeps in-frame clones and lacks some. The data hold 190,000 or so clones, with roughly four fifths observed a single time. What was sequenced was peripheral blood. These receptor sequences come from a man aged 45 to 65 who had recovered from COVID-19. CDR3s include the opening cysteine and the closing phenylalanine or tryptophan. The D gene is left open where the match is weak. Clone size is stated in some rows and not others, as once, few, many or a class when expanded.

J,D,length,V,size,DNA,CDR3
TRBJ1-2,TRBD1,13,TRBV24-1,.,TGTGCCACCAGTGTTGGACAGGATTATGGCTACACCTTC,CATSVGQDYGYTF
TRBJ2-7,TRBD1,15,TRBV6-6,.,TGTGCCAGCAGTTACGAAGGGACAGGCTCCTACGAGCAGTACTTC,CASSYEGTGSYEQYF
TRBJ2-1,TRBD2,19,TRBV19,.,TGTGCCAGTAGTAGCGCCGGGACTAGCGGGAACCCCTCACGGAATGAGCAGTTCTTC,CASSSAGTSGNPSRNEQFF
TRBJ2-2,.,15,TRBV27,few,TGTGCCAGCAGTTTATTCGGTCGTAACACCGGGGAGCTGTTTTTT,CASSLFGRNTGELFF
TRBJ2-1,.,11,TRBV12-3/TRBV12-4,.,TGTGCCAGCAGCCACTACAATGAGCAGTTCTTC,CASSHYNEQFF
TRBJ2-1,TRBD1,16,TRBV5-4,.,TGTGCCAGCAGACCGATAGGGACAGGGATTAACAATGAGCAGTTCTTC,CASRPIGTGINNEQFF
TRBJ2-2,TRBD2,17,TRBV27,.,TGTGCCAGCAGTTTTAAAGCGGGAGGGCACAGCACCGGGGAGCTGTTTTTT,CASSFKAGGHSTGELFF
TRBJ1-2,TRBD1,14,TRBV6-6,once,TGTGCCAGTAACCCTGACAGGGGCTCGCGTGGCTACACCTTC,CASNPDRGSRGYTF
TRBJ2-1,TRBD2,20,TRBV11-2,.,TGTGCCAGCAGCTTAGATATGTCTAGCGGGGAACCCAGGTCCTACAATGAGCAGTTCTTC,CASSLDMSSGEPRSYNEQFF
TRBJ2-7,TRBD2,13,TRBV28,once,TGTGCCAGCACCGGGAGCGGGGCCTACGAGCAGTACTTC,CASTGSGAYEQYF
TRBJ1-5,TRBD1,16,TRBV20-1,.,TGCAGTGCTAGTTCCTGGACAGGGTTCGGCAATCAGCCCCAGCATTTT,CSASSWTGFGNQPQHF
TRBJ2-5,.,13,TRBV5-1,once,TGCGCCAGCAGCGGCGGCAGGGTTGAGACCCAGTACTTC,CASSGGRVETQYF
TRBJ2-1,.,17,TRBV5-4,.,TGTGCCAGCAGCCCCACCGTCTCGTCTGTCAGCGGATATGAGCAGTTCTTC,CASSPTVSSVSGYEQFF
TRBJ1-2,TRBD1,13,TRBV28,.,TGTGCCAGCAGTTTGGTACAGGGGAATGGCTACACCTTC,CASSLVQGNGYTF
TRBJ2-5,.,14,TRBV28,once,TGTGCCAGCAGTTTACTGGAGATGAAAGAGACCCAGTACTTC,CASSLLEMKETQYF
TRBJ2-7,TRBD1,13,TRBV5-1,.,TGCGCCAGCAGCTACGGACAGGGGTACGAGCAGTACTTC,CASSYGQGYEQYF
TRBJ2-5,TRBD2,18,TRBV7-2,.,TGTGCCAGCAGCTTCCCGGGACTAGCGGGAGCCTGGGGAGAGACCCAGTACTTC,CASSFPGLAGAWGETQYF
TRBJ2-7,.,14,TRBV10-3,.,TGTGCCATCAGTGACGTGGGGAGCTCCTACGAGCAGTACTTC,CAISDVGSSYEQYF
TRBJ2-7,TRBD2,14,TRBV2,.,TGTGCCAGCAGGGATAGCGGGAGAGCTCTCGAGCAGTACTTC,CASRDSGRALEQYF
TRBJ1-2,.,14,TRBV28,once,TGTGCCAGCACCGAACGGGGGGCAGGCTATGGCTACACCTTC,CASTERGAGYGYTF
TRBJ1-4,.,13,TRBV15,few,TGTGCCACCAGCAGAGATTTAAATGAAAAACTGTTTTTT,CATSRDLNEKLFF
TRBJ2-7,.,13,TRBV6-4,.,TGTGCCAGCAGTGTCGGACGAGACGGGGAGGTGTACTTC,CASSVGRDGEVYF
TRBJ2-7,.,12,TRBV11-1,.,TGTGCCAGCAGCTTCTCTAATTACGAGCAGTACTTC,CASSFSNYEQYF
TRBJ2-1,TRBD2,20,TRBV10-3,.,TGTGCCATCAGCCCTACCTTGGTAGCGGGAGTCCTTAGACCCTACAATGAGCAGTTCTTC,CAISPTLVAGVLRPYNEQFF